This TCR beta chain was profiled in a study of blood T cell repertoires in COVID-19. Study background: The United States, Italy and Spain provided the acute and convalescent COVID-19 samples. T cells, B-cell-depleted T cells, or PBMCs supplied cDNA or gDNA.

Per the authors' pipeline: Amplifying reference gene primers gave estimates of nucleated cell counts. Generated by immunoSEQ multiplex PCR, the TCRdb table keeps only in-frame clones and is missing some. V, J and clone size reflect that table, while D and trimming were determined from the DNA. This sample has about 200,000 clones, with roughly 82% found just once. Participants came from roughly 24 US areas, aged about 18 to 95 years. The CDR3 has 12 residues. Germline V lookup: CDR1 KGHSH, CDR2 LQKENI. Trimming cost V 6 bases and J 9 bases, with 9 bases left between them. This clone has more than one count but fewer than ten.

The source of this sequence is a man between 35 and 55 years old who had recovered from COVID-19. The chain recombines TRBV18 with TRBJ1-6, with unresolved D. The sample consisted of PBMCs or T cells enriched from blood (not recorded which). The CDR3 coding sequence is TGTGCCAGCTCTAAAGGGAGTTCACCCCTCCACTTT. It yields the protein CASSKGSSPLHF. Full variable domain (missing parts from reference TRBV18 and TRBJ1-6): NAGVMQNPRHLVRRRGQEARLRCSPMKGHSHVYWYRQLPEEGLKFMVYLQKENIIDESGMPKERFSAEFPKEGPSILRIQQVVRGDSAAYFCASSKGSSPLHFGNGTRLTVT.